The clone carrying this TCR beta chain was counted at least ten times. Antigen: not known. V trimming: 0 bases; J trimming: 6 bases; junction bases outside the gene matches: 13. The CDR3 covers 17 residues. Germline V gene sequence: CDR1 DFQATT, CDR2 SNEGSKA (reference sequence). The cDNA had a unique molecular identifier and a template-switch universal primer site. TCRdb analysed the 5' RACE reads with MiXCR anew, one entry per CDR3 protein. This sample has 200,000 to 250,000 distinct CDR3 sequences, with 7.5% found just once. This entry belongs to a study of identical twins. Study-wide results and limits: Model-predicted out-of-frame TCR alpha sharing fell below observed values in monozygotic twins. Beta out-of-frame twin sharing showed a weaker excess.

These data are also associated with another study on yellow fever vaccine responses in identical twins.

The sequenced sample was memory (CD45RO+) T cells sorted from blood. The rearrangement joins TRBV20-1 to TRBJ2-1, with 8 bases identical to TRBD2. This receptor was identified in a woman in her late teens or twenties in good health. DNA for the CDR3: TGCAGTGCTAGAGATTTACTAGCGGCCCTTCGGGGCAATGAGCAGTTCTTC. Amino acid sequence: CSARDLLAALRGNEQFF.